Reported below is one T cell receptor (beta chain). Its antigen is unknown. The CDR3 runs to 17 residues. Germline assignment: CDR1 SGHRS and CDR2 YFSETQ. Trimming stripped 0 bases from V and 2 bases from J, with 17 bases between. The data belong to a study of T cells after yellow fever vaccination. The study, taken as a whole, reports: FACS-sorted repertoires could harbor abundant contaminating bulk-population clonotypes.

Each CDR3 protein is one row after TCRdb ran MiXCR on the 5' RACE reads. The table includes hundreds of thousands of distinct CDR3 sequences, 21% detected once. The TCR was taken from a man younger than 30 who received the YFV17D yellow fever vaccine. V is TRBV5-1 and J is TRBJ2-5; no definite D call. Source: PBMCs, taken roughly 23 days after the first yellow fever vaccination. In DNA, the CDR3 is TGCGCCAGCAGCTTGGTGGATTGGGCAGGAGATCAAGAGACCCAGTACTTC. Its protein product is CASSLVDWAGDQETQYF.